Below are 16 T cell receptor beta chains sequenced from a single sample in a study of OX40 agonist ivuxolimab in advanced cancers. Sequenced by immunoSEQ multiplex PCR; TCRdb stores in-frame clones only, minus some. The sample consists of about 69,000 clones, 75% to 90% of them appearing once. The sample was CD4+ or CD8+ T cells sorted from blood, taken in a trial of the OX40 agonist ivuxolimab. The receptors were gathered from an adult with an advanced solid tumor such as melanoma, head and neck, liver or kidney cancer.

Written as DNA, the CDR3 is TGCGCCAGCAGCCAATCCCGTAGTGGCGGAGTTGGAGATACGCAGTATTTT. It codes for CASSQSRSGGVGDTQYF. The chain couples TRBV4-1 to TRBJ2-3; unclear D gene. Germline CDR1 MGHRA, CDR2 YSYEKL. This CDR3 spans 17 amino acids. V shed 2 bases and J shed 5 bases, with 20 bases lying between them.

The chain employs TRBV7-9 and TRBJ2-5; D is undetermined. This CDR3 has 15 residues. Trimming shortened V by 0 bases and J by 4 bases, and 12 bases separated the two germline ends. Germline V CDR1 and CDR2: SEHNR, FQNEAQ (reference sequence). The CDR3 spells CASSLAGDIRETQYF. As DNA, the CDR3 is TGTGCCAGCAGCTTAGCAGGAGACATCAGAGAGACCCAGTACTTC.

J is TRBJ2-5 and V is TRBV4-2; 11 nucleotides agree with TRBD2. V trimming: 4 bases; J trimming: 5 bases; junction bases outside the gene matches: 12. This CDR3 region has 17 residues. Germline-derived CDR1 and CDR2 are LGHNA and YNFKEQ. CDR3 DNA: TGTGCCAGCAGCCCCTTCAGGGCACTAGCGGGGGTTGAGACCCAGTACTTC. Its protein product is CASSPFRALAGVETQYF.

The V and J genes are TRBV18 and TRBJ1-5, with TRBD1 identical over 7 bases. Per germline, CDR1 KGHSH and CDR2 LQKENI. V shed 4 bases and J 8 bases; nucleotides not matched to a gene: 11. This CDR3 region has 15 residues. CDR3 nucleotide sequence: TGTGCCAGCTCACTAGGGGACAGTGGTGTGAAGCCCCAGCATTTT. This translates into CASSLGDSGVKPQHF.

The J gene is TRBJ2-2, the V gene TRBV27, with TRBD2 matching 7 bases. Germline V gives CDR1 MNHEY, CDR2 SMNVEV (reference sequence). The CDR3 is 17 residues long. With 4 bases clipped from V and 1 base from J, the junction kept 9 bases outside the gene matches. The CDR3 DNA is TGTGCCAGCAGTTCCCAAAGACTAGCCCGGAACACCGGGGAGCTGTTTTTT. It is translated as CASSSQRLARNTGELFF.

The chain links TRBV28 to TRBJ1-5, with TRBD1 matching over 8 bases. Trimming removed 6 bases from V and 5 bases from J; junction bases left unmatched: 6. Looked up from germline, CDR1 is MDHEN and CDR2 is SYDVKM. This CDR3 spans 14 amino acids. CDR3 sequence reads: CASSPGQGDQPQHF. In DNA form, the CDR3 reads TGTGCCAGCAGCCCTGGACAGGGAGATCAGCCCCAGCATTTT.

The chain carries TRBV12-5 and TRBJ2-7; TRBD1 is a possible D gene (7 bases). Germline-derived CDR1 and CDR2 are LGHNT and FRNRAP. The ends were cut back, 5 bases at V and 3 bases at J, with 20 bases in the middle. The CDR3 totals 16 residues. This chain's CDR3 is CASGPQGGWRIYEQYF. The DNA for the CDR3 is TGTGCTAGTGGTCCCCAGGGGGGTTGGAGAATCTACGAGCAGTACTTC.

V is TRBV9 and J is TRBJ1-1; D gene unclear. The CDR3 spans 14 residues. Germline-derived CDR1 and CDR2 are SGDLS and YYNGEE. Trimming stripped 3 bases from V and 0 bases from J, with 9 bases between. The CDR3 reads CASSEGGMNTEAFF. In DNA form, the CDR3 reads TGTGCCAGCAGCGAGGGTGGCATGAACACTGAAGCTTTCTTT.

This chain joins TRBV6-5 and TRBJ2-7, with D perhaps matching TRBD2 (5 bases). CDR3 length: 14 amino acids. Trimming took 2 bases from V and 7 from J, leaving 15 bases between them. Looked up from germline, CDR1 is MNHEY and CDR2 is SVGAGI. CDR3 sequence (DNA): TGTGCCAGCAGTTACATGCAGTCTTCGGGGGAGCAGTACTTC. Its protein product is CASSYMQSSGEQYF.

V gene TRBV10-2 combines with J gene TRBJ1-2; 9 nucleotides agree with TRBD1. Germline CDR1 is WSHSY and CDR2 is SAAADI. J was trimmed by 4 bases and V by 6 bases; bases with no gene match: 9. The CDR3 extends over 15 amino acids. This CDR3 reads CASSEDRGRVYGYTF. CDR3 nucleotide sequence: TGCGCCAGCAGCGAGGACAGGGGCCGAGTCTATGGCTACACCTTC.

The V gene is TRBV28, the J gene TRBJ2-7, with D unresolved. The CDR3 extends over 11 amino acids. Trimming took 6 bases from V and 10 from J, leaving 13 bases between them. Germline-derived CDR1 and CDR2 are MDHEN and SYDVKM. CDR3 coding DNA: TGTGCCAGCAGGAGGCAGGCCATACAGTACTTC. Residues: CASRRQAIQYF.

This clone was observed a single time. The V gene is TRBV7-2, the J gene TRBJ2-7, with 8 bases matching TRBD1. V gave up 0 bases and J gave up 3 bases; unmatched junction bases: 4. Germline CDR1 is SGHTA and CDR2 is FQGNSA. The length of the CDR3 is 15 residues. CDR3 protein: CASSLAVDRGYEQYF. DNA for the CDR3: TGTGCCAGCAGCTTAGCGGTCGACAGGGGCTACGAGCAGTACTTC.

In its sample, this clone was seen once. The CDR3 nucleotides read TGTGCCAGCAGCTTGACAGGGACAGGGCTCTACGAGCAGTACTTC. It yields the protein CASSLTGTGLYEQYF. The chain has TRBV7-2 and TRBJ2-7; the match to TRBD1 covers 9 bases. V dropped 3 bases and J dropped 3; count of bases not matched to a gene: 6. Germline V gene sequence: CDR1 SGHTA, CDR2 FQGNSA. This CDR3 spans 15 amino acids.

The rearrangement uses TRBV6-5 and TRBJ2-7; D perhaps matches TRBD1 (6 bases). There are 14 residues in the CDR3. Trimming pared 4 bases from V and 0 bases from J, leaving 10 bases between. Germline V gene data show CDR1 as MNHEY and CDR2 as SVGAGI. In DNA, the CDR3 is TGTGCCAGCAGTTCCCGGACAGTCTCCTACGAGCAGTACTTC. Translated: CASSSRTVSYEQYF.

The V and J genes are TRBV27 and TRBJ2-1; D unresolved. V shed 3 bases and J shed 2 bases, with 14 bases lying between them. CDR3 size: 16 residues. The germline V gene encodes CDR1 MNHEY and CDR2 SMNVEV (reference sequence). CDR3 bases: TGTGCCAGCAGTTTCCAGGTTACGTCCCCCTACAATGAGCAGTTCTTC. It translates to CASSFQVTSPYNEQFF.

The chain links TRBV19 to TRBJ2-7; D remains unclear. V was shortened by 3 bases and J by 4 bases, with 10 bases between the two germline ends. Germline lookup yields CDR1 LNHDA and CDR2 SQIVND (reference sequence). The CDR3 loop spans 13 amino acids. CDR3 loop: CASSMYGHYEQYF. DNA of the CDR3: TGTGCCAGTAGTATGTACGGGCATTACGAGCAGTACTTC.